Below, 9 T cell receptor beta chains from the same sample are listed, as sequenced in a study of cytomegalovirus exposure and HLA in healthy donors. PCR used 60 Vbeta primers and 13 Jbeta primers. TCRdb's copy holds only in-frame clones and misses some; the assay was immunoSEQ multiplex PCR. Recorded for this sample: some 200,000 clones. Sequenced material: PBMCs. These receptors were obtained from a man in his thirties or forties in good health and CMV-seronegative.

The rearrangement uses TRBV9 and TRBJ1-4; D call uncertain. The V end was cut by 4 bases, the J end by 7 bases, with 11 bases between. The germline gives CDR1 SGDLS, CDR2 YYNGEE. CDR3 length: 13 residues. The CDR3 spells CASSRGSGEKLFF. CDR3 nucleotide sequence: TGTGCCAGCAGCCGAGGGAGTGGTGAAAAACTGTTTTTT.

The chain has TRBV25-1 and TRBJ1-4; D unclear. CDR3 length equals 14 residues. Trimming took 6 bases from V and 3 from J, leaving 11 bases between them. Germline V lookup: CDR1 MGHDK, CDR2 SYGVNS. CDR3: CASSRGSSNEKLFF. Here the CDR3 DNA reads TGTGCCAGCAGCCGGGGTTCGTCTAATGAAAAACTGTTTTTT. The full variable domain, with the rest looked up from reference TRBV25-1 and TRBJ1-4, is EADIYQTPRYLVIGTGKKITLECSQTMGHDKMYWYQQDPGMELHLIHYSYGVNSTEKGDLSSESTVSRIRTEHFPLTLESARPSHTSQYLCASSRGSSNEKLFFGSGTQLSVL.

The chain has TRBV9 and TRBJ2-3; TRBD2 matches 8 bases. This CDR3 has 15 residues. V shed 4 bases, J shed 3 bases, and the junction held 7 bases outside the gene matches. The germline gives CDR1 SGDLS, CDR2 YYNGEE. The CDR3 is CASSTYSGTTDTQYF. In nucleotides, the CDR3 is TGTGCCAGCAGCACCTATAGCGGGACGACAGATACGCAGTATTTT. Full variable domain (remainder filled in from reference TRBV9 and TRBJ2-3): DSGVTQTPKHLITATGQRVTLRCSPRSGDLSVYWYQQSLDQGLQFLIQYYNGEERAKGNILERFSAQQFPDLHSELNLSSLELGDSALYFCASSTYSGTTDTQYFGPGTRLTVL.

The chain uses TRBV9 and TRBJ2-7; a weak D match, TRBD1 (6 bases). The CDR3 spans 14 residues. Per the germline V gene, CDR1 is SGDLS and CDR2 is YYNGEE. V lost 3 bases to trimming and J lost 0 bases, with 10 bases between them. The CDR3: CASSARDNSYEQYF. The CDR3 coding sequence is TGTGCCAGCAGCGCCCGGGACAACTCCTACGAGCAGTACTTC.

This chain uses TRBV12-5 with TRBJ2-1, with unresolved D. The V gene lost 0 bases and the J gene lost 9 bases, with 27 bases spanning the gap. Per the germline V gene, CDR1 is LGHNT and CDR2 is FRNRAP. The CDR3 runs 19 residues. DNA of the CDR3: TGTGCTAGTGGTTTGGTAGTATTCCGTGGGTGGCCCCTCCCGGGTGAGCAGTTCTTC. It translates to CASGLVVFRGWPLPGEQFF. Using reference TRBV12-5 and TRBJ2-1 for the parts outside the CDR3, the full variable domain is DARVTQTPRHKVTEMGQEVTMRCQPILGHNTVFWYRQTMMQGLELLAYFRNRAPLDDSGMPKDRFSAEMPDATLATLKIQPSEPRDSAVYFCASGLVVFRGWPLPGEQFFGPGTRLTVL.

The gene calls are TRBV7-9 and TRBJ2-7; 11 nucleotides line up with TRBD1. V was clipped by 5 bases and J by 2 bases; unmatched bases: 17. The germline gives CDR1 SEHNR, CDR2 FQNEAQ (reference sequence). This CDR3 spans 19 amino acids. CDR3 amino acids: CASSPRWDRGTLFPYEQYF. The DNA for the CDR3 is TGTGCCAGCAGCCCACGCTGGGACAGGGGGACCCTCTTTCCCTACGAGCAGTACTTC.

The chain joins TRBV6-4 to TRBJ2-1, with 10 bases fitting TRBD1. This CDR3 has 18 amino acids. Trimming removed 3 bases from V and 1 base from J; junction bases left unmatched: 9. Germline assignment: CDR1 MRHNA and CDR2 SNTAGT. In nucleotides, the CDR3 is TGTGCCAGCAGTGATGCGACAGGGGGCGATTCGTCCTACAATGAGCAGTTCTTC. It is translated as CASSDATGGDSSYNEQFF.

CDR3 nucleotide sequence: TGTGCCAGCAGTGAAGAGATAGCCGAAGTAAATGAGCAGTTCTTC. Its protein product is CASSEEIAEVNEQFF. This chain links TRBV2 with TRBJ2-1, with D unresolved. Trimming took off 1 base at V and 7 bases at J, with 14 bases between the two ends. The CDR3 consists of 15 residues. The germline V gene has CDR1 SNHLY and CDR2 FYNNEI.

This chain links TRBV9 with TRBJ1-4; weak D call: TRBD1 (5 bases). Germline CDR1 reads SGDLS; CDR2 reads YYNGEE. Trimming removed 2 bases from V and 8 bases from J, with 13 bases in between. This CDR3 is 14 amino acids long. As DNA, the CDR3 is TGTGCCAGCAGCGTTCACCAGGGAGGGGAAAAACTGTTTTTT. This gives the protein CASSVHQGGEKLFF.